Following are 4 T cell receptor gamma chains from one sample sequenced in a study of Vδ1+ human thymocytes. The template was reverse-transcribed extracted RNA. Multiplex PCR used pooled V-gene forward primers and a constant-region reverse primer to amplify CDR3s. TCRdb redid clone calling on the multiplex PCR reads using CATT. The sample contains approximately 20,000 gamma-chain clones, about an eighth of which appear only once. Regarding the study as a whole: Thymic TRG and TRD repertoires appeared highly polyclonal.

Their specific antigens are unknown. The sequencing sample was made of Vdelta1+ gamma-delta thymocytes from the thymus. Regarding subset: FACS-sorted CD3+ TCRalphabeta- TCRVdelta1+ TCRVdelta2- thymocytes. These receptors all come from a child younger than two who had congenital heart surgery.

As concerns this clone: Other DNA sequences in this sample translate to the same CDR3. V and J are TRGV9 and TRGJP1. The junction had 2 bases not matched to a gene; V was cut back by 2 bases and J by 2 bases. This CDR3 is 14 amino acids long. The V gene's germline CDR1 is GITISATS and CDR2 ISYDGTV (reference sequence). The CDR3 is CALWEDTTGWFKIF. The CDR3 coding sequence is TGTGCCTTGTGGGAGGACACCACTGGTTGGTTCAAGATATTT.

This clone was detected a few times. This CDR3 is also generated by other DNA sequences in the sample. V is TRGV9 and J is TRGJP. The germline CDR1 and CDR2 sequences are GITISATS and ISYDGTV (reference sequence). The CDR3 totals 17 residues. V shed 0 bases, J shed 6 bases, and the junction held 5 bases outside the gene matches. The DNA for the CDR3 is TGTGCCTTGTGGGAGGTGCAAGGAGAGTTGGGCAAAAAAATCAAGGTATTT. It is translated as CALWEVQGELGKKIKVF.

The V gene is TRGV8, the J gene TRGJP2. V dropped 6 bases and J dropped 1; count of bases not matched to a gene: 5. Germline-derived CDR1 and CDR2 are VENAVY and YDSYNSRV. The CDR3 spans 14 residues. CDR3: CATWLGSSDWIKTF. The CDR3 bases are TGTGCCACCTGGCTAGGTAGTAGTGATTGGATCAAGACGTTT.

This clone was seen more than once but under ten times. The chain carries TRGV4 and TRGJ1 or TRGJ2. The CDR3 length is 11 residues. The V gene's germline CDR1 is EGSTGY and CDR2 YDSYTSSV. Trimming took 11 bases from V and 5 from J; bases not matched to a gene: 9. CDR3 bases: TGTGCCAACCAGGGACATTATAAGAAACTCTTT. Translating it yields CANQGHYKKLF.